This T cell receptor (beta chain) was recorded in a study of blood T cell repertoires in COVID-19. About the research overall: Collection of acute and convalescent COVID-19 samples took place in the United States, Italy and Spain. T cells, B-cell-depleted T cells, or PBMCs supplied cDNA or gDNA.

The germline gives CDR1 SGDLS, CDR2 YYNGEE. V shed 1 base and J shed 6 bases, with 14 bases lying between them. The CDR3 runs 15 residues. Original analysis: Nucleated cell number was recorded as an estimate derived from reference gene primer amplification. Assay used: immunoSEQ multiplex PCR; TCRdb lists only in-frame clones, some missing. The D gene and trimming were derived from the DNA, and the V and J assignments and clone size from that table. The table includes over 100,000 clones, roughly 86% detected once. The sample was peripheral blood. The source of this sequence is a man aged 40-50 years with acute or convalescent COVID-19. The chain couples TRBV9 to TRBJ2-1; no clear D gene. CDR3 amino acids: CASSVSPSPPNEQFF. Written as DNA, the CDR3 is TGTGCCAGCAGCGTATCTCCGAGTCCTCCCAATGAGCAGTTCTTC.